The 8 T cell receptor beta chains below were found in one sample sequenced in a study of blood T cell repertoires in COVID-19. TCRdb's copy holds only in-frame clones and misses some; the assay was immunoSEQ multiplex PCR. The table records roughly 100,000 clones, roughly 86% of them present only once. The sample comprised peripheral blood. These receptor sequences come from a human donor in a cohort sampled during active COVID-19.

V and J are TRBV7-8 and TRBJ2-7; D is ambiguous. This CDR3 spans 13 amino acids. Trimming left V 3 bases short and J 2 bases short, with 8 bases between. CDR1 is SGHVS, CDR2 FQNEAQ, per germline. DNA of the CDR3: TGTGCCAGCAGCTTCGACAACCCCTACGAGCAGTACTTC. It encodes CASSFDNPYEQYF.

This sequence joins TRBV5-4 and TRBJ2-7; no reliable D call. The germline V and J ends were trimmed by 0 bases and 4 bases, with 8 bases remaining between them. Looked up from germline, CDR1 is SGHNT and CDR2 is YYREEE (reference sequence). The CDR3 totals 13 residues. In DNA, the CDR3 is TGTGCCAGCAGCTTGGGACTGATGTACGAGCAGTACTTC. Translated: CASSLGLMYEQYF.

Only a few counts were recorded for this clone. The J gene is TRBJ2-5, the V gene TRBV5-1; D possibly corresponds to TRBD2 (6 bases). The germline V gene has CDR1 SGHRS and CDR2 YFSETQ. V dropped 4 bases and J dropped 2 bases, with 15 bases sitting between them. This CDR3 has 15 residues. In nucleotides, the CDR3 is TGCGCCAGCAGCCCCAGGGACTGGCGACAAGAGACCCAGTACTTC. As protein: CASSPRDWRQETQYF.

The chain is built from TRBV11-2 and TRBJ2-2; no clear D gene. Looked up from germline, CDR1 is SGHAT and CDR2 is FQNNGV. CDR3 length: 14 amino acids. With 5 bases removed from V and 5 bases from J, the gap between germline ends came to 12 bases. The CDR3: CASSQPTRTGELFF. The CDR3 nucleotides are TGTGCCAGCAGCCAACCAACGCGTACCGGGGAGCTGTTTTTT.

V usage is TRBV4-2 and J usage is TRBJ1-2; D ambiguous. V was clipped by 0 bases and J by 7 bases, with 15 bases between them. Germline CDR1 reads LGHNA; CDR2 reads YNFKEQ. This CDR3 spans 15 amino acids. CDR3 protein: CASSQEVSGFSGYTF. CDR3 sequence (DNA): TGTGCCAGCAGCCAAGAGGTGTCAGGTTTCTCTGGCTACACCTTC.

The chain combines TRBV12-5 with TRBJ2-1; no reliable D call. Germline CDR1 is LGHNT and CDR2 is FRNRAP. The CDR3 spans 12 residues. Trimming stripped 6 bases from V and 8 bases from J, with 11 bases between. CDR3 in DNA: TGTGCTAGTGGCCCTATAGAATATGAGCAGTTCTTC. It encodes CASGPIEYEQFF.

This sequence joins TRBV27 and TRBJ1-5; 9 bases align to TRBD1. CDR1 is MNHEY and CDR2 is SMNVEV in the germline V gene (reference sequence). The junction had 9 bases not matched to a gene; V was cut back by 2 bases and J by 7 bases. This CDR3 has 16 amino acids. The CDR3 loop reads CASSLIGTGTGQPQHF. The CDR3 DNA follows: TGTGCCAGCAGTTTAATTGGGACAGGGACGGGGCAGCCCCAGCATTTT.

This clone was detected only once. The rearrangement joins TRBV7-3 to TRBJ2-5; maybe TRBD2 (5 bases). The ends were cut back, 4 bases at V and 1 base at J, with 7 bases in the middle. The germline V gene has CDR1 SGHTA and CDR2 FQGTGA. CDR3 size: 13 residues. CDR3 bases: TGTGCCAGCAGCTCTAGCACCCAAGAGACCCAGTACTTC. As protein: CASSSSTQETQYF.